Below, 10 T cell receptor beta chains from the same sample are listed, as sequenced in a study of Ad26.COV2.S vaccination and SARS-CoV-2 variants (dated by TCRdb to the early 2020s). Explained via the paper, the treatment or condition label denotes: about 20 received Ad26.COV2.S at low or high dose, single or two shots; 5 received placebo; per-sample allocation not given. Repertoires of vaccine and placebo recipients were sequenced from samples collected on day 63 after the first injection. The receptor library was made with the immunoSEQ multiplex PCR assay. In TCRdb, the immuneACCESS table is reduced to in-frame sequences with V and J assigned. These tables do not hold every clone; where another copy was compared, an unresolved V gene accounts for under half, and the others remain unexplained. Across this sample there are some 320,000 clones, with approximately 86% seen only once. The ten biggest clones cover roughly 2.1% of the sample.

The sequenced sample was peripheral blood, obtained in a trial of Ad26.COV2.S vaccine versus placebo. Receptor source: a person between 18 and 59 years old who received the Ad26.COV2.S COVID-19 vaccine or a placebo.

Points on this clone: At one boundary the junction diverges from the germline segment, which might be a read error. The chain links TRBV7-9 to TRBJ1-4; D possibly corresponds to TRBD1 (6 bases). Germline V CDR1 and CDR2: SEHNR, FQNEAQ (reference sequence). CDR3 length equals 14 residues. This chain's CDR3 is CASSGGHDLERLFF. As DNA, the CDR3 is TGTGCCAGCAGTGGGGGACACGATTTGGAAAGACTGTTTTTT.

The chain uses TRBV19 and TRBJ2-2; 8 nucleotides align to TRBD2. After removal of 6 bases from V and 5 bases from J, the junction contained 8 bases not matched to a gene. Looked up from germline, CDR1 is LNHDA and CDR2 is SQIVND (reference sequence). The length of the CDR3 is 15 residues. The CDR3 bases are TGTGCCAGTAGGTCCGGCGGGGGGCGAACCGGGGAGCTGTTTTTT. Translated: CASRSGGGRTGELFF.

V is TRBV5-1 and J is TRBJ2-1; D possibly corresponds to TRBD1 (6 bases). The CDR3 is made up of 14 amino acids. CDR1 and CDR2 from the germline V gene are SGHRS and YFSETQ. V was shortened by 6 bases and J by 5 bases, with 15 bases between the two germline ends. The CDR3 region has the DNA TGCGCCAGCAAGCAAACGGGACAACACAATGAGCAGTTCTTC. Its translation: CASKQTGQHNEQFF.

The genes are TRBV5-1 and TRBJ1-1, with D unclear. Germline V gene data show CDR1 as SGHRS and CDR2 as YFSETQ. The CDR3 loop spans 12 amino acids. The V and J ends lost 4 bases and 11 bases respectively, with 15 bases between them. CDR3 in DNA: TGCGCCAGCAGCACGGGAGGTAGGCCGGCTTTCTTT. It yields the protein CASSTGGRPAFF.

The chain employs TRBV19 and TRBJ1-2; D call uncertain. CDR1 LNHDA and CDR2 SQIVND come from the germline V gene (reference sequence). The CDR3 is 15 residues long. Deletions cut 8 bases from V and 4 bases from J, with 20 bases between. The CDR3 is CASLSRTATSYGYTF. The CDR3 bases are TGTGCCAGTTTATCTCGGACTGCGACTTCCTATGGCTACACCTTC. The full variable domain, rest sourced from reference TRBV19 and TRBJ1-2, is DGGITQSPKYLFRKEGQNVTLSCEQNLNHDAMYWYRQDPGQGLRLIYYSQIVNDFQKGDIAEGYSVSREKKESFPLTVTSAQKNPTAFYLCASLSRTATSYGYTFGSGTRLTVV.

CDR3 DNA: TGTGCCAGCACAGACAGACAGCGCGGAAACACCATATATTTT. Its translation: CASTDRQRGNTIYF. V and J are TRBV5-6 and TRBJ1-3; possible D gene TRBD1, 5 bases. CDR1 and CDR2 from the germline V gene are SGHDT and YYEEEE. Between the trimmed V and J ends, which lost 6 bases and 4 bases, there was a span of 14 bases. The CDR3 sequence is 14 residues long.

V and J are TRBV5-1 and TRBJ2-7; unclear D gene. This CDR3 spans 16 amino acids. V was clipped by 2 bases and J by 0 bases, with 15 bases between them. Germline-derived CDR1 and CDR2 are SGHRS and YFSETQ. The CDR3 nucleotides are TGCGCCAGCAGCTTTTCGACCGGCCCCAGCTCCTACGAGCAGTACTTC. Translating it yields CASSFSTGPSSYEQYF.

The CDR3 bases are TGTGCCAGTAGTGCGGACAGGGGGAGCAATCAGCCCCAGCATTTT. Translated: CASSADRGSNQPQHF. The rearrangement uses TRBV19 and TRBJ1-5; 10 nucleotides match TRBD1. Germline CDR1 and CDR2: LNHDA and SQIVND (reference sequence). The CDR3 sequence is 15 residues long. Trimming cost V 5 bases and J 1 base; bases outside gene matches: 2.

CDR3 nucleotides: TGCAGTGCTAGTAGGGGCCAGGGAACTGGAAACACCATATATTTT. This translates into CSASRGQGTGNTIYF. The chain combines TRBV20-1 with TRBJ1-3, with D possibly matching TRBD1 (5 bases). The CDR3 runs to 15 residues. V was cut by 3 bases and J by 2 bases, with 14 bases left in between. Germline V gives CDR1 DFQATT, CDR2 SNEGSKA (reference sequence).

The chain is built from TRBV6-6 and TRBJ1-6, with D possibly being TRBD1 (6 bases). The CDR3 covers 15 residues. The V gene lost 6 bases and the J gene lost 4 bases, with 13 bases spanning the gap. Germline V gene data show CDR1 as MNHNY and CDR2 as SVGAGI (reference sequence). In nucleotides, the CDR3 is TGTGCCAGCAGAGCCCGGACAGCGTATAATTCACCCCTCCACTTT. Protein product: CASRARTAYNSPLHF.